This TCR beta chain was captured in a study of T-cell reconstitution after alpha-beta-depleted transplantation in children (dated by TCRdb to 2016 to 2017). In terms of the full investigation: T-cell immune reconstitution after TCRalphabeta/CD19-depleted allogeneic hematopoietic cell transplantation in children was quantitatively tracked in the study by means of TCR repertoire profiling.

The sample's treatment or condition label, decoded: allogeneic hematopoietic cell transplantation with graft depleted of TCRalphabeta T cells and CD19 B cells. Transplant recipients were children who received TCRalphabeta/CD19-depleted allogeneic hematopoietic cell grafts. Regarding this clonotype: The antigen it binds to is not known. Being one base from a much bigger clone, this may be a read error.

The library was built by means of PCR. TCRdb records Illumina HiSeq 2500 as the sequencer. TCR libraries were prepared with molecular barcoding, using unique molecular identifiers to normalize TCRbeta repertoire quantification. In TCRdb, the public reads were trimmed at Q25 with fastp and aligned with MiXCR, with productive beta chains retained. One record per CDR3 amino acid sequence lists the most common genes and DNA. Present in this sample are 200,000 to 300,000 distinct CDR3 sequences, about a quarter of which were seen just once. Over 2.5% of the sample goes to the ten largest clones. Overall study outcomes, separate from this receptor: Over the following months the frequencies of hyperexpanded clones went down, and after one year T-cell counts and TCRbeta diversity were mostly credited to newly produced T cells. In some patients, the high TCRbeta diversity seen at day 60 was put down to recipient T cells and intrathymic progenitors that had survived conditioning. The apparently early recovery of alphabetaT-cell counts about two months after transplant reportedly depended on only several hundred rapidly expanded clones that came from non-depleted graft cells.

CDR1 and CDR2, looked up from the germline V gene, are ENHRY and SYGVKD. The V and J ends are trimmed by 10 bases and 0 bases, leaving 11 bases between them. The CDR3 runs 13 amino acids, cysteine and phenylalanine included. Of the read, only the CDR3 DNA is kept; its 39 bases are in frame from base 1. The sample in question was PBMCs, obtained before TCRalphabeta/CD19-depleted stem cell transplant. The TCR sequence derives from a girl aged 2 to 10 with Fanconi anemia, due to receive a stem cell transplant. The sequence links TRBV10-3 to TRBJ2-3, with the identity of the D gene unclear. The encoded CDR3 is CASLRSSTDTQYF. The nucleotide sequence reads TGTGCCAGCTTACGTTCTAGCACAGATACGCAGTATTTT.